A single sample gave rise to the 15 T cell receptor beta chains below, sequenced in a study of blood T cells in healthy people across ages. For the second PCR, which ran for roughly 6 to 12 cycles, a sample-barcoded 5' primer and a J-beta primer mix were used. TCRdb reprocessed the 5' RACE reads with MiXCR, giving one entry per CDR3 protein. The table shows 1.2 million to 1.5 million distinct CDR3 sequences, with 42% occurring only once. The specimen was blood. The receptors come from a woman in her late teens or twenties in good health.

The chain is built from TRBV3-1 and TRBJ1-1; TRBD1 agrees at 7 bases. The CDR3 covers 18 residues. V gave up 4 bases and J gave up 0 bases; unmatched junction bases: 14. Germline CDR1 and CDR2: LGHDT and YNNKEL (reference sequence). CDR3 nucleotides: TGTGCCAGCAGCCCCGACAGGGCCTTCCGGGGCATGAACACTGAAGCTTTCTTT. Protein: CASSPDRAFRGMNTEAFF. The full variable domain, its missing parts supplied by reference TRBV3-1 and TRBJ1-1, is DTAVSQTPKYLVTQMGNDKSIKCEQNLGHDTMYWYKQDSKKFLKIMFSYNNKELIINETVPNRFSPKSPDKAHLNLHINSLELGDSAVYFCASSPDRAFRGMNTEAFFGQGTRLTVV.

The DNA of the CDR3 is TGTGCCAGCAGTTCGGGACTATTACTGTACCAAGAGACCCAGTACTTC. Protein product: CASSSGLLLYQETQYF. The chain employs TRBV27 and TRBJ2-5; 7 bases align to TRBD2. J lost 0 bases, V lost 4 bases, and 8 bases had no gene match. Looked up from germline, CDR1 is MNHEY and CDR2 is SMNVEV (reference sequence). The CDR3 is 16 residues long.

V and J are TRBV20-1 and TRBJ1-1; 8 nucleotides agree with TRBD1. This CDR3 region has 14 residues. Germline-derived CDR1 and CDR2 are DFQATT and SNEGSKA (reference sequence). V shed 5 bases and J 7 bases; nucleotides not matched to a gene: 12. Here the CDR3 reads CSAPRQGSAVEAFF. Here the CDR3 DNA reads TGCAGTGCTCCTAGACAGGGGTCAGCGGTTGAAGCTTTCTTT.

The chain carries TRBV21-1 and TRBJ2-7. TRBV21-1 has pseudogene status. The length of the CDR3 is 14 residues. The CDR3 spells CASSSWGGAYEQYF. CDR3 nucleotides: TGTGCCAGCAGCAGCTGGGGAGGAGCCTACGAGCAGTACTTC.

This clonotype turned up a few times. The chain uses TRBV9 and TRBJ1-6; D is ambiguous. This CDR3 has 15 residues. CDR1 is SGDLS and CDR2 is YYNGEE in the germline V gene. Trimming stripped 0 bases from V and 6 bases from J, with 10 bases between. The CDR3 DNA reads as TGTGCCAGCAGCGTAGGTGGGGTAGCTAATTCACCCCTCCACTTT. Protein: CASSVGGVANSPLHF. The whole variable domain, remainder taken from reference TRBV9 and TRBJ1-6, is DSGVTQTPKHLITATGQRVTLRCSPRSGDLSVYWYQQSLDQGLQFLIQYYNGEERAKGNILERFSAQQFPDLHSELNLSSLELGDSALYFCASSVGGVANSPLHFGNGTRLTVT.

The J gene is TRBJ2-4, the V gene TRBV3-1, with D possibly being TRBD2 (7 bases). Trimming cost V 4 bases and J 1 base, with 17 bases left between them. Germline V gene data show CDR1 as LGHDT and CDR2 as YNNKEL (reference sequence). The CDR3 is 17 amino acids. CDR3 nucleotide sequence: TGTGCCAGCAGCCTTAAGGGGGGGATAATGGCCAAAAACATTCAGTACTTC. This encodes CASSLKGGIMAKNIQYF.

CDR3 sequence: CASSPDRGPGNEQFF. The CDR3 DNA follows: TGCGCCAGCAGCCCTGACAGGGGGCCGGGGAATGAGCAGTTCTTC. The chain has TRBV5-1 and TRBJ2-1; 10 nucleotides line up with TRBD1. This CDR3 has 15 residues. Germline values: CDR1 SGHRS, CDR2 YFSETQ. The junction had 8 bases not matched to a gene; V was cut back by 4 bases and J by 7 bases.

This clonotype was observed a few times. V usage is TRBV27 and J usage is TRBJ1-5, with D unclear. Looked up from germline, CDR1 is MNHEY and CDR2 is SMNVEV (reference sequence). The length of the CDR3 is 13 residues. V dropped 5 bases and J dropped 6 bases, with 11 bases sitting between them. This chain's CDR3 is CASSVEGFQPQHF. The CDR3 nucleotides are TGTGCCAGCAGTGTGGAGGGTTTTCAGCCCCAGCATTTT.

This clonotype came up a few times. V and J are TRBV7-2 and TRBJ2-3; a weak D match, TRBD1 (6 bases). V lost 2 bases, J lost 4 bases, and 16 bases lay in between. The germline gives CDR1 SGHTA, CDR2 FQGNSA. The length of the CDR3 is 16 residues. The CDR3 nucleotides read TGTGCCAGCAGCTTAAATCCGTGGGGGCAAGCAGATACGCAGTATTTT. It is translated as CASSLNPWGQADTQYF.

The genes are TRBV6-1 and TRBJ1-2; TRBD1 matches 7 bases. CDR3 length: 16 residues. Germline V gives CDR1 MNHNS, CDR2 SASEGT. With V trimmed by 2 bases and J by 5 bases, 11 bases remained unmatched. DNA for the CDR3: TGTGCCAGCAGTGAATCCACCCCAGGGGGGGGATATGGCTACACCTTC. Protein sequence: CASSESTPGGGYGYTF.

The count of this clonotype is one. At one of its ends the junction is not consistent with the germline gene, which may arise from a read error. CDR3 in amino acids: CSARNLPGAGANVPTF. In nucleotides, the CDR3 is TGCAGTGCTAGAAATTTACCGGGAGCTGGGGCCAACGTCCCGACTTTC. The V gene is TRBV20-1, the J gene TRBJ2-6, with D possibly TRBD2 on 6 matching bases. In germline, CDR1 is DFQATT, CDR2 SNEGSKA (reference sequence). This CDR3 has 16 residues.

CDR3 protein: CASSWYGRPTDTQYF. The CDR3 region has the DNA TGTGCCAGCAGCTGGTACGGGAGGCCGACAGATACGCAGTATTTT. The rearrangement uses TRBV5-5 and TRBJ2-3; 7 nucleotides match TRBD2. With V trimmed by 3 bases and J by 3 bases, 7 bases remained unmatched. The CDR3 consists of 15 residues. The germline V gene encodes CDR1 SGHKS and CDR2 YYEKEE (reference sequence).

The chain employs TRBV9 and TRBJ2-5; D is ambiguous. Between the trimmed V and J ends, which lost 0 bases and 4 bases, there was a span of 10 bases. CDR3 length: 14 amino acids. Germline V gene sequence: CDR1 SGDLS, CDR2 YYNGEE. CDR3 DNA: TGTGCCAGCAGCGTAGCTCCTAGTCCAGAGACCCAGTACTTC. Translation: CASSVAPSPETQYF.

The CDR3 spells CASSPRQGRGNEQFF. The CDR3 nucleotides read TGTGCCAGCAGTCCCCGACAGGGAAGAGGCAATGAGCAGTTCTTC. This chain connects TRBV27 to TRBJ2-1; 7 nucleotides align to TRBD1. CDR3 size: 15 residues. Germline-derived CDR1 and CDR2 are MNHEY and SMNVEV (reference sequence). After removal of 5 bases from V and 6 bases from J, the junction contained 10 bases not matched to a gene.

The V call is TRBV20-1, the J call TRBJ1-2; maybe TRBD1 (6 bases). The CDR3 covers 15 residues. V was trimmed by 5 bases and J by 8 bases, leaving 24 bases between them. Germline V gives CDR1 DFQATT, CDR2 SNEGSKA (reference sequence). CDR3 nucleotides: TGCAGTGCTGGGCCTGCGGACCCTTCCAGGGGAGGCTACACCTTC. Protein sequence: CSAGPADPSRGGYTF.